These 19 T cell receptor beta chains were all obtained from the same sample, sequenced in a study of blood T cells in healthy people across ages. Alongside a J-beta primer mix, a sample-barcoded 5' primer served in a second PCR lasting roughly 7 to 11 cycles. TCRdb re-called the 5' RACE reads through MiXCR, storing one row per CDR3 protein. The profile shows 1.5 million to 2 million distinct CDR3 sequences, roughly 50% of them singletons. Input material: blood. These receptors were taken from a woman aged 35 to 49 in good health.

The rearrangement joins TRBV29-1 to TRBJ2-3, with TRBD1 matching over 9 bases. Per the germline V gene, CDR1 is SQVTM and CDR2 is ANQGSEA. There are 15 residues in the CDR3. Trimming at V came to 6 bases and at J to 4 bases, leaving 11 bases not matched to a gene. In DNA form, the CDR3 reads TGCAGCGTCCAAACGGCCGGGACAGGGTCAGATACGCAGTATTTT. Translating gives CSVQTAGTGSDTQYF.

In this sample, this clonotype turned up a few times. This chain joins TRBV15 and TRBJ2-5, with 8 bases that match TRBD1. CDR1 is LNHNV, CDR2 YYDKDF, per germline (reference sequence). There are 16 residues in the CDR3. After removal of 5 bases from V and 2 bases from J, the junction contained 10 bases not matched to a gene. DNA for the CDR3: TGTGCCACCAGCCGCCCCTACGGGACAGGTCAAGAGACCCAGTACTTC. It yields the protein CATSRPYGTGQETQYF.

The V gene is TRBV20-1, the J gene TRBJ1-2; D not certain. The V gene's germline CDR1 is DFQATT and CDR2 SNEGSKA (reference sequence). This CDR3 spans 14 amino acids. The germline V and J ends were trimmed by 6 bases and 0 bases, with 14 bases remaining between them. CDR3 sequence reads: CSAGSGQANYGYTF. The DNA of the CDR3 is TGCAGTGCCGGATCAGGTCAGGCTAACTATGGCTACACCTTC.

The V gene is TRBV28, the J gene TRBJ1-6, with 8 positions matching TRBD1. V dropped 7 bases and J dropped 1; count of bases not matched to a gene: 6. Germline CDR1 MDHEN, CDR2 SYDVKM. CDR3 size: 16 residues. CDR3 nucleotides: TGTGCCAGCAATACAGGGGGTAGGTCCTATAATTCACCCCTCCACTTT. This sequence encodes CASNTGGRSYNSPLHF.

This clonotype was seen many times. J is TRBJ2-7 and V is TRBV7-2, with D possibly matching TRBD2 (6 bases). V was pared by 0 bases and J by 0 bases, with 15 bases between. The CDR3 is 17 residues long. Germline CDR1 reads SGHTA; CDR2 reads FQGNSA. CDR3: CASSLARMGGASYEQYF. The CDR3 DNA is TGTGCCAGCAGCTTAGCGCGTATGGGCGGGGCCTCCTACGAGCAGTACTTC.

Written as DNA, the CDR3 is TGCAGTGCCACGACAGGGGTCACAGATACGCAGTATTTT. Its protein product is CSATTGVTDTQYF. The chain employs TRBV20-1 and TRBJ2-3; 8 bases map to TRBD1. CDR3 length: 13 residues. With V trimmed by 6 bases and J by 2 bases, 4 bases remained unmatched. Germline CDR1 and CDR2: DFQATT and SNEGSKA (reference sequence).

The chain recombines TRBV6-2 or TRBV6-3 with TRBJ2-7; D gene unclear. There are 13 residues in the CDR3. The germline V gene encodes CDR1 MNHEY and CDR2 SVGEGT. V lost 6 bases to trimming and J lost 3 bases, with 12 bases between them. The CDR3 reads CASRQQTFYEQYF. The CDR3, as DNA: TGTGCCAGCAGACAACAGACGTTCTACGAGCAGTACTTC.

This clonotype was recorded a few times. V usage is TRBV20-1 and J usage is TRBJ1-4; TRBD1 agrees at 7 bases. The CDR3 runs 13 residues. CDR1 is DFQATT and CDR2 is SNEGSKA in the germline V gene (reference sequence). Trimming took 4 bases from V and 5 from J; bases not matched to a gene: 4. The CDR3 DNA reads as TGCAGTGCTACTCGACAGGGAAATGAAAAACTGTTTTTT. It is translated as CSATRQGNEKLFF.

On this clonotype itself: Mismatch with germline at one junction end may stem from a read error. V usage is TRBV11-1 and J usage is TRBJ2-7, with D tentatively TRBD2 (7 bases). Germline assignment: CDR1 SGHAT and CDR2 FQDESV (reference sequence). The CDR3 has 14 residues. CDR3 nucleotide sequence: TGTGCCACCAGCACGGCGGGGGCACTATACGAGCAGTACTTC. This gives the protein CATSTAGALYEQYF.

The J gene is TRBJ1-2, the V gene TRBV6-5, with D perhaps TRBD1 (5 bases). Per germline, CDR1 MNHEY and CDR2 SVGAGI. This CDR3 contains 13 residues. Trimming removed 6 bases from V and 7 bases from J, with 15 bases in between. The CDR3 is CASSDVRGSGYTF. Written as DNA, the CDR3 is TGTGCCAGCAGCGACGTGAGGGGCAGTGGCTACACCTTC.

V gene TRBV6-5 combines with J gene TRBJ1-2; D perhaps matches TRBD1 (5 bases). Germline V CDR1 and CDR2: MNHEY, SVGAGI. V lost 5 bases and J lost 5, with 12 bases in between. The CDR3 covers 13 residues. CDR3 loop: CASSNLTDYGYTF. The DNA of the CDR3 is TGTGCCAGCAGTAACTTGACAGATTATGGCTACACCTTC.

The CDR3 coding sequence is TGCGCCAGCAGCCCCACCGCGGGGGCATACAATGAGCAGTTCTTC. It is translated as CASSPTAGAYNEQFF. This rearrangement joins TRBV5-1 to TRBJ2-1, with a possible D match to TRBD2 (7 bases). The CDR3 runs to 15 residues. V gave up 4 bases and J gave up 4 bases, with 15 bases separating them. The germline gives CDR1 SGHRS, CDR2 YFSETQ. Filled out from reference TRBV5-1 and TRBJ2-1, the complete variable domain reads KAGVTQTPRYLIKTRGQQVTLSCSPISGHRSVSWYQQTPGQGLQFLFEYFSETQRNKGNFPGRFSGRQFSNSRSEMNVSTLELGDSALYLCASSPTAGAYNEQFFGPGTRLTVL.

The chain couples TRBV28 to TRBJ1-1; D ambiguous. With 4 bases removed from V and 1 base from J, the gap between germline ends came to 10 bases. CDR3 size: 14 residues. CDR1 is MDHEN, CDR2 SYDVKM, per germline. Here the CDR3 reads CASSSGVRNTEAFF. CDR3 sequence (DNA): TGTGCCAGCAGTTCCGGAGTGCGGAACACTGAAGCTTTCTTT. The variable domain in full, completed from reference TRBV28 and TRBJ1-1, reads DVKVTQSSRYLVKRTGEKVFLECVQDMDHENMFWYRQDPGLGLRLIYFSYDVKMKEKGDIPEGYSVSREKKERFSLILESASTNQTSMYLCASSSGVRNTEAFFGQGTRLTVV.

The chain has TRBV27 and TRBJ2-7, with 9 bases identical to TRBD1. Per germline, CDR1 MNHEY and CDR2 SMNVEV (reference sequence). V was pared by 8 bases and J by 0 bases, with 11 bases of the junction left unmatched. The CDR3 is made up of 16 amino acids. The CDR3 loop is CASSGQGLSGSYEQYF. CDR3 bases: TGTGCCAGCTCAGGACAGGGGCTCTCCGGCTCCTACGAGCAGTACTTC.

This clonotype has a single count. The rearrangement joins TRBV12-3 or TRBV12-4 to TRBJ1-5; no definite D call. V was shortened by 5 bases and J by 6 bases, with 17 bases between the two germline ends. CDR3 length equals 15 residues. The CDR3 here is CASSIGPPRAQPQHF. DNA for the CDR3: TGTGCCAGCAGTATTGGACCCCCCCGGGCTCAGCCCCAGCATTTT.

This chain links TRBV11-3 with TRBJ2-5, with unresolved D. Trimming took 3 bases from V and 10 from J, leaving 6 bases between them. The CDR3 has 10 residues. CDR1 and CDR2 from the germline V gene are SGHNT and YENEEA. CDR3 in DNA: TGTGCCAGCAGCTTTTGGAGCCAGTACTTC. This sequence encodes CASSFWSQYF. The full variable domain, in which reference TRBV11-3 and TRBJ2-5 provide the parts outside the CDR3, is EAGVVQSPRYKIIEKKQPVAFWCNPISGHNTLYWYLQNLGQGPELLIRYENEEAVDDSQLPKDRFSAERLKGVDSTLKIQPAELGDSAVYLCASSFWSQYFGPGTRLLVL.

This clonotype was seen once. The chain has TRBV6-1 and TRBJ1-2, with unresolved D. The CDR3 has 14 residues. V was shortened by 6 bases and J by 5 bases, with 16 bases between the two germline ends. Per germline, CDR1 MNHNS and CDR2 SASEGT. In DNA, the CDR3 is TGTGCCAGCAGCGCCGACCTCTCGGCGTATGGCTACACCTTC. It specifies CASSADLSAYGYTF.

This clonotype was observed a handful of times. The chain uses TRBV2 and TRBJ2-1, with unresolved D. The CDR3 spans 11 residues. Trimming stripped 8 bases from V and 4 bases from J, with 6 bases between. Looked up from germline, CDR1 is SNHLY and CDR2 is FYNNEI. Here the CDR3 DNA reads TGTGCCAGCGAGTTGTACAATGAGCAGTTCTTC. Protein sequence: CASELYNEQFF.

This clonotype showed up just a few times. The chain recombines TRBV6-5 with TRBJ2-3, with 9 positions matching TRBD2. V gave up 5 bases and J gave up 0 bases; unmatched junction bases: 3. The length of the CDR3 is 15 residues. Germline V gene lookup returns CDR1 MNHEY and CDR2 SVGAGI. In DNA, the CDR3 is TGTGCCAGCAGTGCGGGAGGGACCAGCACAGATACGCAGTATTTT. This encodes CASSAGGTSTDTQYF.